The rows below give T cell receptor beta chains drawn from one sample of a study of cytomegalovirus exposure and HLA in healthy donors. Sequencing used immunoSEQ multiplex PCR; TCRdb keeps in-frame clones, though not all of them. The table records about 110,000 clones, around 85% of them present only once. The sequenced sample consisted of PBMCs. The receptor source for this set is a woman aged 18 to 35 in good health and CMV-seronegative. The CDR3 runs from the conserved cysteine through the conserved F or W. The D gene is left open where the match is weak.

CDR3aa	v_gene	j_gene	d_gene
CASGNWDSQETQYF	TRBV9	TRBJ2-5	.
CSVEDGYSEKLFF	TRBV29-1	TRBJ1-4	.
CASSATNLNRVNYGYTF	TRBV2	TRBJ1-2	.
CASSRNRASSSYEQYF	TRBV7-8	TRBJ2-7	.
CASSQIGLVQETQYF	TRBV4-1	TRBJ2-5	TRBD2
CASSSRGLPRETQYF	TRBV28	TRBJ2-5	TRBD1
CAWSASGLVEKLFF	TRBV30	TRBJ1-4	.
CASSPQGGLAFF	TRBV11-2	TRBJ1-1	TRBD1
CASSLVTRGAEAFF	TRBV5-1	TRBJ1-1	.
CASSRTGQGVDYGYTF	TRBV14	TRBJ1-2	.
CASTIQNTQYF	TRBV2	TRBJ2-5	.
CASSSGTEAYNEQFF	TRBV10-2	TRBJ2-1	TRBD1
CASRLAASQETQYF	TRBV4-2	TRBJ2-5	TRBD2
CASSQLEAGQPQHF	TRBV16	TRBJ1-5	.
CASSSLQGRETQYF	TRBV11-1	TRBJ2-5	.
CASSVVVAGGTDTQYF	TRBV9	TRBJ2-3	TRBD2
CASSVDKGTGSYGYTF	TRBV9	TRBJ1-2	.
CASTPLAGGPNEQFF	TRBV5-1	TRBJ2-1	TRBD2
CASSLGTESNTEAFF	TRBV7-6	TRBJ1-1	.
CASSLAGGPQETQYF	TRBV5-1	TRBJ2-5	.
CASSFGGGAGEQYF	TRBV7-2	TRBJ2-7	.
CATSGTVNNQPQHF	TRBV15	TRBJ1-5	TRBD1
CASSPRTNTEAFF	TRBV6-1	TRBJ1-1	.
CASSKGQADYFYYGYTF	TRBV7-9	TRBJ1-2	TRBD1
CASSQSRSPLLF	TRBV23-1	TRBJ2-7	.
CASRKGLNTEAFF	TRBV27	TRBJ1-1	.
CASSQAGGQSNTEAFF	TRBV4-1	TRBJ1-1	.
CASSLPQGAGFF	TRBV28	TRBJ1-1	TRBD1
CASSSGTGIGYYEQYF	TRBV27	TRBJ2-7	TRBD1
CASSYRDSPLHF	TRBV6-5	TRBJ1-6	.
CASKAGNTEAFF	TRBV7-9	TRBJ1-1	.
CASSLTRIRSDTQYF	TRBV7-9	TRBJ2-3	.
CAWRTGLLQFF	TRBV30	TRBJ2-1	.
CASSYQGGGGELFF	TRBV6-5	TRBJ2-2	TRBD2
CASSQLTSGGPDTQYF	TRBV4-1	TRBJ2-3	TRBD2
CASAAGQTYEQYF	TRBV11-2	TRBJ2-7	.
CASSILAGSSYNEQFF	TRBV5-1	TRBJ2-1	TRBD2
CASSPSGGQGYEQYF	TRBV7-6	TRBJ2-7	TRBD2
CASSQNNRGGETQYF	TRBV4-2	TRBJ2-5	TRBD1
CASRLRGTGPFEQYF	TRBV6-4	TRBJ2-7	TRBD1
CASSRGSVANYGYTF	TRBV6-5	TRBJ1-2	.
CASSEAALGNTEAFF	TRBV5-4	TRBJ1-1	.